The next 26 T cell receptor beta chains were all read from a single sample in a study of shared clonotypes between healthy human individuals. Generated by immunoSEQ multiplex PCR, the TCRdb table keeps only in-frame clones and is missing some. The sample lists roughly 2.4 million clones; around 95% were seen once. Material: naive CD4+ T cells sorted from blood. Subset described: CD45RA+ positively selected. The receptors here all came from a man aged 18 to 35 in good health.

About this clone itself: This specimen includes other DNA sequences encoding the same CDR3. DNA of the CDR3: TGCGCCAGCAGTGCCCAAACCACCGGGGAGCTGTTTTTT. This encodes CASSAQTTGELFF. The chain employs TRBV10-1 and TRBJ2-2, with D hard to call. This CDR3 spans 13 amino acids. CDR1 and CDR2 (germline): WNHNN, SYGVQD (reference sequence). V lost 4 bases, J lost 4 bases, and 7 bases lay in between.

The chain links TRBV7-6 to TRBJ2-7, with 9 bases that match TRBD2. This CDR3 has 16 residues. The germline gives CDR1 SGHVS, CDR2 FNYEAQ. The J segment lost 0 bases and the V segment lost 1 base, leaving 4 bases of the junction unmatched. Here the CDR3 reads CASSLDAAGGSYEQYF. The DNA for the CDR3 is TGTGCCAGCAGCTTAGACGCAGCGGGAGGCTCCTACGAGCAGTACTTC. The whole variable domain, filled in from reference TRBV7-6 and TRBJ2-7, reads GAGVSQSPRYKVTKRGQDVALRCDPISGHVSLYWYRQALGQGPEFLTYFNYEAQQDKSGLPNDRFSAERPEGSISTLTIQRTEQRDSAMYRCASSLDAAGGSYEQYFGPGTRLTVT.

On this clone itself: Distinct nucleotide sequences in the sample also encode this CDR3. The chain recombines TRBV18 with TRBJ2-1; TRBD2 aligns across 11 bases. The CDR3 runs 16 residues. V was clipped by 3 bases and J by 0 bases; unmatched bases: 1. CDR1 KGHSH and CDR2 LQKENI come from the germline V gene. The CDR3 spells CASSPGTSGSYNEQFF. CDR3 in DNA: TGTGCCAGCTCACCCGGGACTAGCGGCTCCTACAATGAGCAGTTCTTC.

Turning to this clone: Other DNA sequences of this sample code for an identical CDR3. The CDR3 loop reads CASSLSSDYGYTF. DNA of the CDR3: TGTGCCAGCAGTTTAAGTTCAGACTATGGCTACACCTTC. This rearrangement joins TRBV27 to TRBJ1-2; D is unresolved. Trimming removed 2 bases from V and 3 bases from J, with 7 bases in between. The CDR3 has 13 amino acids. From germline, CDR1 is MNHEY and CDR2 SMNVEV (reference sequence).

The rearrangement uses TRBV5-1 and TRBJ1-3; TRBD1 is a possible D gene (5 bases). The CDR3 loop spans 14 amino acids. Germline lookup yields CDR1 SGHRS and CDR2 YFSETQ. The germline V and J ends were trimmed by 5 bases and 0 bases, with 9 bases remaining between them. The CDR3 nucleotides read TGCGCCAGCAGACAGGAGGCCTCTGGAAACACCATATATTTT. Protein sequence: CASRQEASGNTIYF. The whole variable domain, remainder taken from reference TRBV5-1 and TRBJ1-3, is KAGVTQTPRYLIKTRGQQVTLSCSPISGHRSVSWYQQTPGQGLQFLFEYFSETQRNKGNFPGRFSGRQFSNSRSEMNVSTLELGDSALYLCASRQEASGNTIYFGEGSWLTVV.

The CDR3 here is CASRFLPGQGSANTGELFF. The CDR3 coding sequence is TGCGCCAGCAGGTTTCTACCGGGACAGGGTTCGGCGAACACCGGGGAGCTGTTTTTT. The chain employs TRBV4-1 and TRBJ2-2; 9 bases are a match to TRBD1. Per germline, CDR1 MGHRA and CDR2 YSYEKL. After removal of 6 bases from V and 0 bases from J, the junction contained 14 bases not matched to a gene. The CDR3 totals 19 residues.

The gene calls are TRBV5-1 and TRBJ2-3, with 7 positions matching TRBD1. Germline CDR1 and CDR2: SGHRS and YFSETQ. The ends lost 1 base at V and 3 bases at J; junction bases unmatched: 8. The CDR3 loop spans 16 amino acids. The CDR3 sequence: CASSLPQGLGTDTQYF. The DNA of the CDR3 is TGCGCCAGCAGCTTGCCACAGGGGTTGGGAACAGATACGCAGTATTTT.

The gene calls are TRBV6-5 and TRBJ1-6, with D possibly being TRBD1 (6 bases). The germline CDR1 and CDR2 sequences are MNHEY and SVGAGI. The V end was cut by 2 bases, the J end by 6 bases, with 14 bases between. The CDR3 covers 16 residues. CDR3 in amino acids: CASSYAYRVPNSPLHF. The CDR3 DNA reads TGTGCCAGCAGTTACGCTTACAGGGTCCCTAATTCACCCCTCCACTTT.

The chain has TRBV2 and TRBJ2-1; D unclear. The V end lost 3 bases, the J end lost 0 bases, and 12 bases lay between the germline ends. The germline CDR1 and CDR2 sequences are SNHLY and FYNNEI. The CDR3 has 16 amino acids. The CDR3 loop is CASSESPGPSYNEQFF. The CDR3 bases are TGTGCCAGCAGTGAGTCGCCGGGCCCCTCCTACAATGAGCAGTTCTTC.

The V gene is TRBV7-6, the J gene TRBJ2-2; 8 positions match TRBD1. J gave up 2 bases and V 3 bases, and 5 bases lay outside the gene matches. The CDR3 consists of 16 residues. The germline V gene has CDR1 SGHVS and CDR2 FNYEAQ. CDR3 nucleotides: TGTGCCAGCAGCTTCAACAGGGGGACAAACACCGGGGAGCTGTTTTTT. Amino acids: CASSFNRGTNTGELFF.

The V call is TRBV5-4, the J call TRBJ1-4; TRBD1 matches 7 bases. Germline loops: CDR1 SGHNT, CDR2 YYREEE (reference sequence). This CDR3 is built from 17 residues. The J segment lost 1 base and the V segment lost 4 bases, leaving 10 bases of the junction unmatched. CDR3 nucleotide sequence: TGTGCCAGCAGCCGGGCCCAACAGGGGAAAACTAATGAAAAACTGTTTTTT. This codes for CASSRAQQGKTNEKLFF. Full variable domain (rest looked up from reference TRBV5-4 and TRBJ1-4): ETGVTQSPTHLIKTRGQQVTLRCSSQSGHNTVSWYQQALGQGPQFIFQYYREEENGRGNFPPRFSGLQFPNYSSELNVNALELDDSALYLCASSRAQQGKTNEKLFFGSGTQLSVL.

The J gene is TRBJ2-3, the V gene TRBV5-1; 13 bases match TRBD2. Germline assignment: CDR1 SGHRS and CDR2 YFSETQ. The length of the CDR3 is 15 residues. Trimming took 3 bases from V and 4 from J; bases not matched to a gene: 2. This CDR3 reads CASSWTSGSADTQYF. Here the CDR3 DNA reads TGCGCCAGCAGCTGGACTAGCGGGAGCGCAGATACGCAGTATTTT.

The chain recombines TRBV30 with TRBJ2-7; D may be TRBD1 (6 bases). This CDR3 has 12 amino acids. Germline CDR1 reads GTSNPN; CDR2 reads SVGIG (reference sequence). With 7 bases removed from V and 0 bases from J, the gap between germline ends came to 10 bases. The CDR3, as DNA: TGTGCCTCCACAGGGAGCTCCTACGAGCAGTACTTC. Its translation is CASTGSSYEQYF. Looking up the rest from reference TRBV30 and TRBJ2-7 gives the full variable domain: SQTIHQWPATLVQPVGSPLSLECTVEGTSNPNLYWYRQAAGRGLQLLFYSVGIGQISSEVPQNLSASRPQDRQFILSSKKLLLSDSGFYLCASTGSSYEQYFGPGTRLTVT.

The sample holds one count of this clone. The sample has other DNA sequences that encode this CDR3 too. The chain has TRBV5-1 and TRBJ1-5, with no clear D. CDR3 length: 13 amino acids. Germline-derived CDR1 and CDR2 are SGHRS and YFSETQ. V was pared by 4 bases and J by 2 bases, with 7 bases between. CDR3 DNA: TGCGCCAGCAGCCGGACGGGCAATCAGCCCCAGCATTTT. Encoded protein: CASSRTGNQPQHF.

V usage is TRBV30 and J usage is TRBJ2-7; D gene ambiguous. The length of the CDR3 is 11 residues. V shed 2 bases and J shed 4 bases, with 6 bases lying between them. CDR1 GTSNPN and CDR2 SVGIG come from the germline V gene (reference sequence). The CDR3 spells CAWSSRYEQYF. In DNA, the CDR3 is TGTGCCTGGAGTTCTCGATACGAGCAGTACTTC.

The chain carries TRBV11-2 and TRBJ2-7; 8 bases are shared with TRBD2. The ends lost 8 bases at V and 3 bases at J; junction bases unmatched: 24. The length of the CDR3 is 19 residues. Per the germline V gene, CDR1 is SGHAT and CDR2 is FQNNGV. The CDR3 is CASRPGGYSRRGTIYEQYF. The CDR3 region has the DNA TGTGCCAGCCGCCCGGGGGGGTACTCGCGGCGGGGGACCATCTACGAGCAGTACTTC.

This chain joins TRBV28 and TRBJ1-2; unclear D gene. The germline V gene has CDR1 MDHEN and CDR2 SYDVKM. This CDR3 is 15 amino acids long. With 2 bases removed from V and 2 bases from J, the gap between germline ends came to 12 bases. The CDR3 spells CASSLTAGGNYGYTF. The CDR3, as DNA: TGTGCCAGCAGTTTAACAGCAGGAGGGAACTATGGCTACACCTTC.

The chain joins TRBV6-5 to TRBJ2-2, with D hard to call. Germline assignment: CDR1 MNHEY and CDR2 SVGAGI. V lost 2 bases and J lost 8, with 9 bases in between. The CDR3 sequence is 13 residues long. This chain's CDR3 is CASSYLPEGELFF. The CDR3 region has the DNA TGTGCCAGCAGTTACCTACCTGAGGGGGAGCTGTTTTTT.

Of note for this clone: The sample holds other DNA sequences that translate to the same CDR3. This chain connects TRBV27 to TRBJ1-1; D is ambiguous. Trimming stripped 4 bases from V and 4 bases from J, with 10 bases between. CDR1 is MNHEY and CDR2 is SMNVEV in the germline V gene (reference sequence). This CDR3 contains 13 residues. CDR3 sequence: CASSWVGGTEAFF. CDR3 in DNA: TGTGCCAGCAGTTGGGTGGGAGGCACTGAAGCTTTCTTT.

The chain employs TRBV28 and TRBJ1-6; D uncertain. With 5 bases removed from V and 7 bases from J, the gap between germline ends came to 12 bases. Germline CDR1 MDHEN, CDR2 SYDVKM. The CDR3 spans 14 residues. The CDR3 nucleotides read TGTGCCAGCAGTGAATTAAGAAACAATTCACCCCTCCACTTT. It yields the protein CASSELRNNSPLHF.

This chain uses TRBV6-1 with TRBJ2-7; a weak D match, TRBD2 (6 bases). Germline V lookup: CDR1 MNHNS, CDR2 SASEGT. This CDR3 spans 14 amino acids. The ends were cut back, 0 bases at V and 11 bases at J, with 17 bases in the middle. The chain's CDR3 is CASSEASGSGQEYF. The CDR3 nucleotides read TGTGCCAGCAGTGAAGCGTCTGGAAGCGGGCAGGAGTACTTC.

About this clone itself: This specimen includes other DNA sequences encoding the same CDR3. The chain combines TRBV6-6 with TRBJ1-2; D is possibly TRBD1 (5 bases). The CDR3 is made up of 14 amino acids. V lost 0 bases to trimming and J lost 3 bases, with 8 bases between them. Germline V gives CDR1 MNHNY, CDR2 SVGAGI (reference sequence). The CDR3 DNA follows: TGTGCCAGCAGTTACTCAAGAGGGGACTATGGCTACACCTTC. Protein: CASSYSRGDYGYTF.

This sequence joins TRBV14 and TRBJ1-2; tentatively, D is TRBD1 (5 bases). The CDR3 has 15 amino acids. The V gene's germline CDR1 is SGHDN and CDR2 FVKESK. The V and J ends lost 4 bases and 4 bases respectively, with 16 bases between them. The CDR3 nucleotides are TGTGCCAGCAGCCCGTCGGGGGGTAACTTCTATGGCTACACCTTC. Its translation is CASSPSGGNFYGYTF. Variable domain in full (rest from reference TRBV14 and TRBJ1-2): EAGVTQFPSHSVIEKGQTVTLRCDPISGHDNLYWYRRVMGKEIKFLLHFVKESKQDESGMPNNRFLAERTGGTYSTLKVQPAELEDSGVYFCASSPSGGNFYGYTFGSGTRLTVV.

The chain has TRBV6-5 and TRBJ2-7; 7 positions match TRBD1. CDR3 size: 11 residues. Trimming removed 5 bases from V and 8 bases from J; junction bases left unmatched: 3. Germline assignment: CDR1 MNHEY and CDR2 SVGAGI. CDR3 residues: CASSTGQQQYF. The CDR3 DNA sequence: TGTGCCAGCAGTACGGGACAGCAGCAGTACTTC.

The rearrangement joins TRBV11-3 to TRBJ2-1; D uncertain. Deletions cut 2 bases from V and 7 bases from J, with 9 bases between. The CDR3 is 13 amino acids. CDR1 SGHNT and CDR2 YENEEA come from the germline V gene. CDR3 region: CASSLRANNEQFF. DNA for the CDR3: TGTGCCAGCAGCTTACGGGCAAATAATGAGCAGTTCTTC.

The rearrangement joins TRBV28 to TRBJ1-6; 7 bases are a match to TRBD1. Germline V gene data show CDR1 as MDHEN and CDR2 as SYDVKM. The CDR3 is 15 amino acids. V trimming: 6 bases; J trimming: 9 bases; junction bases outside the gene matches: 11. CDR3 nucleotide sequence: TGTGCCAGCAGCCAAGACAGGGATGGAGGTTCACCCCTCCACTTT. Translating it yields CASSQDRDGGSPLHF.